This T cell receptor (beta chain) was recorded in a study of T-cell memory formation after mild COVID-19. The study's findings and limits: Cross-reactive memory apparently joined, as some responding clones appeared in pre-infection memory.

This clonotype occurred a few times. Its matching antigen is unknown. TCRdb fed the 5' RACE reads into MiXCR, producing one record per CDR3 protein. The data contain about 140,000 distinct CDR3 sequences, more than 14% of them singletons. Trimming removed 6 bases from V and 2 bases from J; junction bases left unmatched: 2. The CDR3 is 14 residues long. V usage is TRBV12-3 or TRBV12-4 and J usage is TRBJ2-7, with 12 bases aligning to TRBD2. The sequenced sample consisted of PBMCs or a T cell subset sorted from them (not recorded which). This TCR was recovered from an adult woman who had mild COVID-19 (a few samples of this study predate the infection). Cell type and time point are not known. CDR3 sequence (DNA): TGTGCCAGCAGAACTAGCGGGGGGACCTACGAGCAGTACTTC. It codes for CASRTSGGTYEQYF.